This T cell receptor (beta chain) appears in the sequencing data of a study of control samples from healthy donors and cancer patients. Libraries were prepared by immunoSEQ multiplex PCR; TCRdb keeps only in-frame clonotypes and omits some of them. This repertoire shows 90,000 to 95,000 clones, 70% to 90% found once; its top ten account for around 20%. V lost 1 base, J lost 10 bases, and 17 bases lay in between. Germline-derived CDR1 and CDR2 are MNHEY and SMNVEV (reference sequence). The CDR3 consists of 15 residues. This clonotype was obtained from a man younger than 40 in good health. Material: blood. The J gene is TRBJ2-1, the V gene TRBV27; D is perhaps TRBD1 or TRBD2 (6 bases each). The CDR3 loop reads CASSLYGGLHSEQFF. In DNA, the CDR3 is TGTGCCAGCAGTTTATATGGGGGGCTACACTCCGAGCAGTTCTTC.